The next 22 T cell receptor beta chains were all read from a single sample in a study of blood T cell repertoires in COVID-19. Sequencing used immunoSEQ multiplex PCR; TCRdb keeps in-frame clones, though not all of them. The sample holds around 6,200 clones, roughly 80% seen once. Sequenced sample: peripheral blood. These receptors came from a human donor with active COVID-19. The donor label of this sample is uncertain.

The chain joins TRBV5-4 to TRBJ2-1; 10 nucleotides match TRBD2. Germline CDR1 SGHNT, CDR2 YYREEE (reference sequence). The CDR3 covers 15 residues. The J segment lost 4 bases and the V segment lost 3 bases, leaving 4 bases of the junction unmatched. The CDR3 DNA sequence: TGTGCCAGCAGCTCCGGACTAGCGGCTTACAATGAGCAGTTCTTC. Amino acids: CASSSGLAAYNEQFF.

The count of this clone is one. This chain joins TRBV19 and TRBJ2-3, with TRBD2 matching over 7 bases. The CDR3 is made up of 14 amino acids. Germline V gene lookup returns CDR1 LNHDA and CDR2 SQIVND (reference sequence). Germline trimming cut 4 bases from V and 3 bases from J; bases unmatched to any gene: 4. The CDR3 region has the DNA TGTGCCAGTAGTAGCGGGAGATGGACAGATACGCAGTATTTT. This translates into CASSSGRWTDTQYF.

The V call is TRBV20-1, the J call TRBJ1-2, with a tentative D call TRBD1 (6 bases). Germline values: CDR1 DFQATT, CDR2 SNEGSKA (reference sequence). This CDR3 contains 14 residues. V was clipped by 3 bases and J by 4 bases, with 15 bases between them. The CDR3 sequence is CSASGGGAGYGYTF. The CDR3 region has the DNA TGCAGTGCTAGTGGGGGGGGCGCGGGCTATGGCTACACCTTC.

The chain uses TRBV19 and TRBJ1-5, with 11 bases fitting TRBD1. J lost 0 bases, V lost 3 bases, and 10 bases had no gene match. Germline CDR1 reads LNHDA; CDR2 reads SQIVND (reference sequence). The CDR3 covers 19 residues. The CDR3 coding sequence is TGTGCCAGTAGTATGAGGGGACAGGGGGAAACTTATAGCAATCAGCCCCAGCATTTT. As protein: CASSMRGQGETYSNQPQHF.

The chain has TRBV25-1 and TRBJ1-4; 10 nucleotides agree with TRBD1. CDR3 size: 15 residues. J lost 4 bases, V lost 4 bases, and 3 bases had no gene match. Germline CDR1 reads MGHDK; CDR2 reads SYGVNS. The CDR3 reads CASSGRTGGNEKLFF. The CDR3 coding sequence is TGTGCCAGCAGTGGGCGGACAGGGGGTAATGAAAAACTGTTTTTT.

The chain joins TRBV13 to TRBJ1-1, with TRBD1 matching 7 bases. The CDR3 loop spans 17 amino acids. Per the germline V gene, CDR1 is PRHDT and CDR2 is FYEKMQ (reference sequence). After removal of 6 bases from V and 5 bases from J, the junction contained 18 bases not matched to a gene. This CDR3 is CASSFRSWPTQGTEAFF. In nucleotides, the CDR3 is TGTGCCAGCAGTTTTAGGTCGTGGCCGACACAGGGGACTGAAGCTTTCTTT.

This clone was detected only a few times. The chain employs TRBV9 and TRBJ2-7, with no clear D. This CDR3 has 13 amino acids. The ends were cut back, 0 bases at V and 2 bases at J, with 6 bases in the middle. Germline CDR1 SGDLS, CDR2 YYNGEE. The CDR3 coding sequence is TGTGCCAGCAGCGTAGACAGTCCCTACGAGCAGTACTTC. It encodes CASSVDSPYEQYF.

The V gene is TRBV2, the J gene TRBJ2-3; a possible D gene is TRBD2 (6 bases). Germline V CDR1 and CDR2: SNHLY, FYNNEI. CDR3 length: 13 amino acids. The V and J ends lost 11 bases and 2 bases respectively, with 14 bases between them. The DNA for the CDR3 is TGTGCCGGGAGGAGCCCACCCACAGATACGCAGTATTTT. This gives the protein CAGRSPPTDTQYF.

This clone was counted between two and nine times. The rearrangement uses TRBV5-4 and TRBJ2-7, with 10 bases that match TRBD1. The V gene's germline CDR1 is SGHNT and CDR2 YYREEE (reference sequence). This CDR3 contains 13 residues. The ends lost 3 bases at V and 6 bases at J; junction bases unmatched: 3. As DNA, the CDR3 is TGTGCCAGCAGCTGGGACAGGGGAGGCGAGCAGTACTTC. Translated: CASSWDRGGEQYF.

This clone has more than one count but fewer than ten. The chain couples TRBV5-5 to TRBJ2-1; a weak D match, TRBD1 (5 bases). This CDR3 region has 13 residues. V dropped 4 bases and J dropped 8 bases, with 13 bases sitting between them. Germline CDR1 and CDR2: SGHKS and YYEKEE (reference sequence). CDR3 in DNA: TGTGCCAGCAGCAAACAGGTTTGGGATGAGCAGTTCTTC. It encodes CASSKQVWDEQFF.

The chain combines TRBV6-5 with TRBJ2-1; D may be TRBD2 (5 bases). Germline CDR1 and CDR2: MNHEY and SVGAGI. V was clipped by 8 bases and J by 3 bases, with 14 bases between them. CDR3 length: 14 residues. CDR3 residues: CASSEGALYNEQFF. CDR3 DNA: TGTGCCAGCTCAGAGGGAGCACTCTACAATGAGCAGTTCTTC.

This sequence joins TRBV7-9 and TRBJ1-1; D remains ambiguous. CDR1 and CDR2 (germline): SEHNR, FQNEAQ (reference sequence). The V gene lost 0 bases and the J gene lost 6 bases, with 14 bases spanning the gap. The CDR3 spans 15 residues. The CDR3 spells CASSLAGGMGAEAFF. In DNA form, the CDR3 reads TGTGCCAGCAGCTTAGCGGGCGGGATGGGAGCTGAAGCTTTCTTT.

The chain joins TRBV12-3 or TRBV12-4 to TRBJ2-4; D is ambiguous. CDR3 length: 12 amino acids. Trimming stripped 7 bases from V and 7 bases from J, with 11 bases between. The DNA of the CDR3 is TGTGCCAGCAATCGAGGAGAGAACATTCAGTACTTC. Translation: CASNRGENIQYF.

The V gene is TRBV7-9, the J gene TRBJ1-1; tentative D call: TRBD1 (5 bases). The CDR3 is 16 amino acids. Germline V CDR1 and CDR2: SEHNR, FQNEAQ (reference sequence). The V end was cut by 3 bases, the J end by 0 bases, with 14 bases between. The CDR3 sequence: CASSFPGGNLNTEAFF. The CDR3 coding sequence is TGTGCCAGCAGCTTCCCCGGGGGGAACCTGAACACTGAAGCTTTCTTT.

DNA of the CDR3: TGTGCCAGCAGTTACTCGGGCGGGGGTGGCGAGCAGTACTTC. It encodes CASSYSGGGGEQYF. The J gene is TRBJ2-7, the V gene TRBV6-5; 7 positions agree with TRBD2. J was trimmed by 6 bases and V by 0 bases; bases with no gene match: 5. This CDR3 has 14 residues. Germline V gives CDR1 MNHEY, CDR2 SVGAGI.

The chain links TRBV27 to TRBJ2-3, with 10 bases fitting TRBD2. This CDR3 is built from 15 residues. Germline CDR1 and CDR2: MNHEY and SMNVEV (reference sequence). Trimming took 5 bases from V and 0 from J; bases not matched to a gene: 2. CDR3 DNA: TGTGCCAGCAGTAAGACTAGCGGGAGCACAGATACGCAGTATTTT. Protein: CASSKTSGSTDTQYF.

This chain connects TRBV5-8 to TRBJ1-2; 8 nucleotides align to TRBD1. Trimming cost V 4 bases and J 8 bases; bases outside gene matches: 10. The CDR3 runs to 14 residues. Germline-derived CDR1 and CDR2 are SGHTS and YDEGEE. CDR3 DNA: TGTGCCAGCAGCACTGTCCCCAGGGGGCACGGCTACACCTTC. Its protein product is CASSTVPRGHGYTF.

This rearrangement joins TRBV10-3 to TRBJ2-7, with unresolved D. From germline, CDR1 is ENHRY and CDR2 SYGVKD. V lost 4 bases and J 9 bases, leaving 16 bases between the germline ends. The CDR3 has 13 amino acids. The DNA for the CDR3 is TGTGCCATCAGTGGTGAGACGGCATGGGCGCAGTACTTC. Its protein is CAISGETAWAQYF.

The chain couples TRBV7-2 to TRBJ1-2; 8 bases match TRBD1. After removal of 3 bases from V and 8 bases from J, the junction contained 8 bases not matched to a gene. The germline V gene encodes CDR1 SGHTA and CDR2 FQGNSA. CDR3 length: 14 amino acids. The CDR3 here is CASSFSSGGGGYTF. The CDR3 DNA follows: TGTGCCAGCAGCTTTAGTTCAGGGGGCGGCGGCTACACCTTC.

The rearrangement uses TRBV9 and TRBJ2-4; D is uncertain. The CDR3 sequence is 14 residues long. In germline, CDR1 is SGDLS, CDR2 YYNGEE. Between the trimmed V and J ends, which lost 0 bases and 5 bases, there was a span of 9 bases. The CDR3 DNA is TGTGCCAGCAGCGTAGGGCCCGTCCAAAACATTCAGTACTTC. Residues: CASSVGPVQNIQYF.

The chain is built from TRBV28 and TRBJ1-2; 9 bases align to TRBD1. CDR3 length: 14 residues. J was trimmed by 6 bases and V by 0 bases; bases with no gene match: 2. Germline CDR1 reads MDHEN; CDR2 reads SYDVKM. The CDR3 protein is CASSLWGQGHGYTF. The CDR3 DNA sequence: TGTGCCAGCAGTTTATGGGGACAGGGCCATGGCTACACCTTC.

This clone was picked up one time. The V and J genes are TRBV6-5 and TRBJ1-5, with 8 nucleotides matching TRBD1. The CDR3 runs 14 residues. V dropped 5 bases and J dropped 7; count of bases not matched to a gene: 7. Per the germline V gene, CDR1 is MNHEY and CDR2 is SVGAGI. The CDR3 DNA reads TGTGCCAGCAGTCGGACAGGGTCGGGACAGCCCCAGCATTTT. Translated: CASSRTGSGQPQHF.